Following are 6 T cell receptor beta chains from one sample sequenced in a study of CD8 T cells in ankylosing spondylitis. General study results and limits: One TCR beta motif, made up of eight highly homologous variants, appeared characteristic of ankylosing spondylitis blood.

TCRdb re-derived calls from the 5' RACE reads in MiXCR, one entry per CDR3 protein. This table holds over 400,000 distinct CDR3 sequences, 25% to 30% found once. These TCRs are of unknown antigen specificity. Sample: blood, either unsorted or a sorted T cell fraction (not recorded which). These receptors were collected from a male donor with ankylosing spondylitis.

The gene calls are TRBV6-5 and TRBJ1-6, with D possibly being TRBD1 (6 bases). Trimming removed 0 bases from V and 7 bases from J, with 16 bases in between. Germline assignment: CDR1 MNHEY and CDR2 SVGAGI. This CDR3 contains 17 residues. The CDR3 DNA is TGTGCCAGCAGTTACTCGAATAGGGGGGCGGGAAATTCACCCCTCCACTTT. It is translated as CASSYSNRGAGNSPLHF.

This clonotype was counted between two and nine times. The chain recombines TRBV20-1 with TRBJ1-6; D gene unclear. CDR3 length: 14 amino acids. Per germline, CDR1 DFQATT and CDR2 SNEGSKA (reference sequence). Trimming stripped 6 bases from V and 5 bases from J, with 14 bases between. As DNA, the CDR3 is TGCAGTGCCGACGGAGATTCGGATAATTCACCCCTCCACTTT. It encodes CSADGDSDNSPLHF.

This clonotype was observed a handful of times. The CDR3 protein is CASSLAGGRLAKNIQYF. The CDR3 region has the DNA TGTGCCAGCAGCTTAGCTGGGGGGCGATTAGCCAAAAACATTCAGTACTTC. The chain links TRBV11-2 to TRBJ2-4; perhaps D is TRBD1 or TRBD2 (6 bases each). Germline V CDR1 and CDR2: SGHAT, FQNNGV. V was cut by 1 base and J by 0 bases, with 13 bases left in between. The CDR3 loop spans 17 amino acids.

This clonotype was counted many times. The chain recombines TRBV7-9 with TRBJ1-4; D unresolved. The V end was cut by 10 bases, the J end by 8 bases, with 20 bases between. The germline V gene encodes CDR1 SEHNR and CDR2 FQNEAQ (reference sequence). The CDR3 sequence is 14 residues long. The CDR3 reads CATSPDLGVEKLFF. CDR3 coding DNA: TGTGCCACCAGTCCGGACCTAGGTGTAGAAAAACTGTTTTTT. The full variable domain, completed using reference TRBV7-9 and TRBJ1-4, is DTGVSQNPRHKITKRGQNVTFRCDPISEHNRLYWYRQTLGQGPEFLTYFQNEAQLEKSRLLSDRFSAERPKGSFSTLEIQRTEQGDSAMYLCATSPDLGVEKLFFGSGTQLSVL.

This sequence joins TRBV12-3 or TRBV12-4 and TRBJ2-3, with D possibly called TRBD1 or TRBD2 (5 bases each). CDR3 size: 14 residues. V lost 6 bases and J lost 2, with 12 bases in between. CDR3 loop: CASSPGRVTDTQYF. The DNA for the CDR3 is TGTGCCAGCAGCCCGGGACGGGTCACAGATACGCAGTATTTT.

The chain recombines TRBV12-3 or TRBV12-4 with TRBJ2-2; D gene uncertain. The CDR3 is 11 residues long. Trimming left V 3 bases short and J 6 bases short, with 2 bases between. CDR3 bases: TGTGCCAGCAGTTTCGCCGGGGAGCTGTTTTTT. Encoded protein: CASSFAGELFF.